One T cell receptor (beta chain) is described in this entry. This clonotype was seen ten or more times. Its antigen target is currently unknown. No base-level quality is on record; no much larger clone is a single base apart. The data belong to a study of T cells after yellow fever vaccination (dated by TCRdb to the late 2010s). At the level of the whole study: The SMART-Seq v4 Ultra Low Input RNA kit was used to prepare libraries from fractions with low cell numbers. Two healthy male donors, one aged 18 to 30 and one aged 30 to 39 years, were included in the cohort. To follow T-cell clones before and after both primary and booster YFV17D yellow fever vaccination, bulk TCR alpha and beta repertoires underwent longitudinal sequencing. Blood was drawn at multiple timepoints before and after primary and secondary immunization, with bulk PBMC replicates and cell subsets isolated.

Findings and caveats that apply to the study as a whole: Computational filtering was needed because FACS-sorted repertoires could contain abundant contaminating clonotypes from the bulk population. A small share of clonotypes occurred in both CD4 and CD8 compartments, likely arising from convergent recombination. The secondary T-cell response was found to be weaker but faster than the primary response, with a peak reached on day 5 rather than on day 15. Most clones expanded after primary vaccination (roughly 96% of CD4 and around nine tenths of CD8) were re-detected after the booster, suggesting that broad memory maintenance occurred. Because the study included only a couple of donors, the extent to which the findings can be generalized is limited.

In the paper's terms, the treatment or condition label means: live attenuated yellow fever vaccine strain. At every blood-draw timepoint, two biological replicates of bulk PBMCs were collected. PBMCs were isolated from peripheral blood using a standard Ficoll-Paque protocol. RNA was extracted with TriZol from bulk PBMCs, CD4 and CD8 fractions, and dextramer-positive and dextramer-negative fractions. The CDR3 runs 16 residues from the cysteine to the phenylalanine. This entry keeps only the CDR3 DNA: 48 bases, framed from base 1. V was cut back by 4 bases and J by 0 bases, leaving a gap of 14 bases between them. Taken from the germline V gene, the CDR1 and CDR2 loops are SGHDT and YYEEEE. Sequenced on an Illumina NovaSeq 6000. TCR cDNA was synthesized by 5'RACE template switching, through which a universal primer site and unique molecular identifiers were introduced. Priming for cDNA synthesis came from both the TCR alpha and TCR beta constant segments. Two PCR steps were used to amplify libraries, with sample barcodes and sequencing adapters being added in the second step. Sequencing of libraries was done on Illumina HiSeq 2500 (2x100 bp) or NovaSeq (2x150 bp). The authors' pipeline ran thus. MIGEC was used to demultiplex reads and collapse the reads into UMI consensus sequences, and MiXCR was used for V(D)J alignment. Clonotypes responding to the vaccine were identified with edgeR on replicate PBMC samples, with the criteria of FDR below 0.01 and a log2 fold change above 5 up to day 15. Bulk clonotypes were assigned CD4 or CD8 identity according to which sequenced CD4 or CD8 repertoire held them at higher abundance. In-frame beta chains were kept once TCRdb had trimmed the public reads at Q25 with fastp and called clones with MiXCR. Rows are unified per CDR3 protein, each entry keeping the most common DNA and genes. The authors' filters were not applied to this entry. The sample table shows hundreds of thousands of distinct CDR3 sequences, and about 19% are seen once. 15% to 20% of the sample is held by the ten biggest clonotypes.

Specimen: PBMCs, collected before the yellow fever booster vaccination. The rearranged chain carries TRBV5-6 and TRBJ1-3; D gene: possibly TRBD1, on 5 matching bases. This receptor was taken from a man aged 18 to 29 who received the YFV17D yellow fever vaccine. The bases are TGTGCCAGCAGCGTTACGGGACCGACCTCTGGAAACACCATATATTTT. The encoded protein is CASSVTGPTSGNTIYF.